The entry below gives a single T cell receptor beta chain sequence along with its context. The data derive from a study of blood T cell repertoires in COVID-19. Study-level information: PBMCs, B-cell-depleted T cells, or T cells provided the cDNA or gDNA that made up the material.

In assigning cohorts, the study relied on participant-reported clinical history. TCRdb keeps only in-frame clones here, not all; method: immunoSEQ multiplex PCR. Seen here are a few hundred thousand clones, roughly 77% observed once, and the top ten hold 7.5% to 10%. This CDR3 contains 15 residues. Germline lookup yields CDR1 SQVTM and CDR2 ANQGSEA. Trimming shortened V by 6 bases and J by 5 bases, and 19 bases separated the two germline ends. This TCR derives from a middle-aged man who had recovered from COVID-19. The sample consisted of PBMCs or T cells enriched from blood (not recorded which). This chain links TRBV29-1 with TRBJ1-4, with no clear D. The CDR3 sequence: CSVIEPPTENEKLFF. The DNA for the CDR3 is TGCAGCGTGATAGAACCACCAACTGAAAATGAAAAACTGTTTTTT.